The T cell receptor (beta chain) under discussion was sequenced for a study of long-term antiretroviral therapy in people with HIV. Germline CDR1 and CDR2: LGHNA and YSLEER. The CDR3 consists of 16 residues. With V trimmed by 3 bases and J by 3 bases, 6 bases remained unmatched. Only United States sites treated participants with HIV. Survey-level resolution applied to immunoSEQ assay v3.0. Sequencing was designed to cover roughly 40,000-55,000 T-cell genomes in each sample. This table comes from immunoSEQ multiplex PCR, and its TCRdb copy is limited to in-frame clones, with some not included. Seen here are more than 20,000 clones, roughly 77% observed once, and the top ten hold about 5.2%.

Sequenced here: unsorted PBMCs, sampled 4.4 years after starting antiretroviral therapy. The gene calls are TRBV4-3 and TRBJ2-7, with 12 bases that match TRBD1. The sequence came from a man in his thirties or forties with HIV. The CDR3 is CASSQTGTGGGYEQYF. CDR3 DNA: TGCGCCAGCAGCCAGACCGGGACAGGGGGCGGCTACGAGCAGTACTTC.